Reported below is one T cell receptor beta chain. The antigen remains unidentified. This entry belongs to a study of vaccination effects on CD4 cells after COVID-19. Study summary: Expansion of antigen-specific CD4+ T cells with viral peptide pools was carried out by the ViraFEST assay before sequencing. General study findings and limits: Recruitment yielded few convalescent patients, and the study had no early post-infection timepoints.

Following an approximately eleven-day culture, CD4+ T cells were purified. Assay used: immunoSEQ multiplex PCR; TCRdb lists only in-frame clones, some missing. The sample records under 30,000 clones, roughly 60% being singletons. This clonotype originated in a human donor who received a COVID-19 vaccine. The source material was CD4+ T cells from PBMCs cultured without peptide, sampled before COVID-19 vaccination.

The DNA of the CDR3 is TGCGCCAGCAGCTTGTTTCAGCGGGGGGGTACCGTCCAAGAGACCCAGTACTTC. This gives the protein CASSLFQRGGTVQETQYF. J is TRBJ2-5 and V is TRBV5-1; 10 bases fit TRBD2. Germline V gene lookup returns CDR1 SGHRS and CDR2 YFSETQ. J was trimmed by 1 base and V by 1 base; bases with no gene match: 10. The CDR3 is 18 amino acids.